A selection of T cell receptor beta chains follows, all from one sample in a study of blood T cell repertoires in COVID-19. Libraries were prepared by immunoSEQ multiplex PCR; TCRdb keeps only in-frame clonotypes and omits some of them. The table shows about 83,000 clones, with 86% occurring only once. The specimen was peripheral blood. The receptors come from a man aged 50 to 59 with active COVID-19. The CDR3 runs from the conserved cysteine through the conserved F or W.

CDR3 protein: CATSVETSGGSSYNEQFF
J gene: TRBJ2-1
V gene: TRBV24-1

CDR3 protein: CASSQERAFGELFF
J gene: TRBJ2-2
V gene: TRBV7-8

CDR3 protein: CASRGQGGFNEQFF
J gene: TRBJ2-1
V gene: TRBV6-6

CDR3 protein: CASSLGAANTGELFF
J gene: TRBJ2-2
V gene: TRBV7-9

CDR3 protein: CASSQGAGGRETQYF
J gene: TRBJ2-5
V gene: TRBV4-2

CDR3 protein: CASSQEVSGPPYEQYF
J gene: TRBJ2-7
V gene: TRBV4-3

CDR3 protein: CASSFNSLYGYTF
J gene: TRBJ1-2
V gene: TRBV27

CDR3 protein: CASTSIPRGADTQYF
J gene: TRBJ2-3
V gene: TRBV11-2

CDR3 protein: CSASPSGPQFF
J gene: TRBJ2-1
V gene: TRBV20-1

CDR3 protein: CASSAQGQEYGYTF
J gene: TRBJ1-2
V gene: TRBV2

CDR3 protein: CASSLELAGADEQYF
J gene: TRBJ2-7
V gene: TRBV5-1

CDR3 protein: CASGSGSINEKLFF
J gene: TRBJ1-4
V gene: TRBV19

CDR3 protein: CASSPGTSGIQETQYF
J gene: TRBJ2-5
V gene: TRBV5-1

CDR3 protein: CASSKSQGVEQYF
J gene: TRBJ2-7
V gene: TRBV6-5

CDR3 protein: CASSFLRGNTEAFF
J gene: TRBJ1-1
V gene: TRBV28

CDR3 protein: CSVETGHPNTEAFF
J gene: TRBJ1-1
V gene: TRBV29-1

CDR3 protein: CASSQELAGGHWFF
J gene: TRBJ2-1
V gene: TRBV4-2

CDR3 protein: CASSLAAVGLAGGHKNTGELFF
J gene: TRBJ2-2
V gene: TRBV7-2

CDR3 protein: CASSIYGDYGYTF
J gene: TRBJ1-2
V gene: TRBV19

CDR3 protein: CASAREGTAQETQYF
J gene: TRBJ2-5
V gene: TRBV2

CDR3 protein: CASSLEAGYQPQHF
J gene: TRBJ1-5
V gene: TRBV28

CDR3 protein: CASSPPIRGTTAGNTIYF
J gene: TRBJ1-3
V gene: TRBV18

CDR3 protein: CASSLPTGASTDTQYF
J gene: TRBJ2-3
V gene: TRBV7-2

CDR3 protein: CASSPRQGGFYGYTF
J gene: TRBJ1-2
V gene: TRBV9

CDR3 protein: CASSLQAGGPYEQYF
J gene: TRBJ2-7
V gene: TRBV7-2

CDR3 protein: CASSLGPSNGRARDTQYF
J gene: TRBJ2-3
V gene: TRBV7-9

CDR3 protein: CASRLPAGGDGYTF
J gene: TRBJ1-2
V gene: TRBV5-1

CDR3 protein: CASRVFSGSEDGYTF
J gene: TRBJ1-2
V gene: TRBV19

CDR3 protein: CATSVGGGNTDTQYF
J gene: TRBJ2-3
V gene: TRBV24-1

CDR3 protein: CASSIGQGYQETQYF
J gene: TRBJ2-5
V gene: TRBV19

CDR3 protein: CASSLAGLAGFPSYNEQFF
J gene: TRBJ2-1
V gene: TRBV28

CDR3 protein: CASSTTGGEQYF
J gene: TRBJ2-7
V gene: TRBV2

CDR3 protein: CASSLSGVGLFF
J gene: TRBJ1-4
V gene: TRBV28

CDR3 protein: CASSYTSVNEQFF
J gene: TRBJ2-1
V gene: TRBV12-3/TRBV12-4

CDR3 protein: CASSPRNTEAFF
J gene: TRBJ1-1
V gene: TRBV19

CDR3 protein: CASSGGAGGAYNEQFF
J gene: TRBJ2-1
V gene: TRBV2

CDR3 protein: CASSLRTSQSYNEQFF
J gene: TRBJ2-1
V gene: TRBV18

CDR3 protein: CASRLAGAYNEQFF
J gene: TRBJ2-1
V gene: TRBV6-5

CDR3 protein: CASSAPGRGKADTQYF
J gene: TRBJ2-3
V gene: TRBV28

CDR3 protein: CASSLSGILNYGYTF
J gene: TRBJ1-2
V gene: TRBV5-1

CDR3 protein: CASSVGDTRRTEAFF
J gene: TRBJ1-1
V gene: TRBV9

CDR3 protein: CASSNATRDRGNTIYF
J gene: TRBJ1-3
V gene: TRBV21-1

CDR3 protein: CAWREKGQGWYGYTF
J gene: TRBJ1-2
V gene: TRBV30

CDR3 protein: CASRMDSSTDTQYF
J gene: TRBJ2-3
V gene: TRBV6-5

CDR3 protein: CASSLYQGPLSNYGYTF
J gene: TRBJ1-2
V gene: TRBV5-8

CDR3 protein: CASSQDTATGIGNTIYF
J gene: TRBJ1-3
V gene: TRBV4-1

CDR3 protein: CASNGVGGGTGELFF
J gene: TRBJ2-2
V gene: TRBV6-5

CDR3 protein: CASSFTGTGFFF
J gene: TRBJ1-1
V gene: TRBV5-6

CDR3 protein: CASTPRGGAPDTQYF
J gene: TRBJ2-3
V gene: TRBV28

CDR3 protein: CASSATGDGYTF
J gene: TRBJ1-2
V gene: TRBV28

CDR3 protein: CASRPTGSSYNSPLHF
J gene: TRBJ1-6
V gene: TRBV28

CDR3 protein: CASGLDLSGPGQGVNTEAFF
J gene: TRBJ1-1
V gene: TRBV12-5

CDR3 protein: CASSLGLANIYNEQFF
J gene: TRBJ2-1
V gene: TRBV3-1/TRBV3-2

CDR3 protein: CASGQGGGNTEAFF
J gene: TRBJ1-1
V gene: TRBV5-1

CDR3 protein: CASSPPRASGSYNEQFF
J gene: TRBJ2-1
V gene: TRBV4-1

CDR3 protein: CAISTPGGQTPYEQYF
J gene: TRBJ2-7
V gene: TRBV10-3

CDR3 protein: CASSFSTGSRTEAFF
J gene: TRBJ1-1
V gene: TRBV7-2

CDR3 protein: CASSRESGGLPYEQYF
J gene: TRBJ2-7
V gene: TRBV7-2

CDR3 protein: CATPGGAYGYTF
J gene: TRBJ1-2
V gene: TRBV21-1